The rows below give T cell receptor beta chains drawn from one sample of a study of OX40 agonist ivuxolimab in advanced cancers. TCRdb's copy holds only in-frame clones and misses some; the assay was immunoSEQ multiplex PCR. The sample lists tens of thousands of clones, about 90% occurring once. Sample: CD4+ or CD8+ T cells sorted from blood, taken in a trial of the OX40 agonist ivuxolimab. These receptors were obtained from an adult with an advanced solid tumor such as melanoma, head and neck, liver or kidney cancer. The CDR3 runs from the conserved cysteine through the conserved F or W. The D gene is left open where the match is weak. Size tells how often a clone was seen (once, few, many) or the class of an expanded clone, and some rows leave it out.

TRBV28	TRBJ2-7	-	11	-	TGTGCCAGCGGAGGGGTTTACGAGCAGTACTTC	CASGGVYEQYF
TRBV28	TRBJ1-3	-	18	-	TGTGCCAGCAGTTTAGGGGGGCGGGGCAGGAGCTCTGGAAACACCATATATTTT	CASSLGGRGRSSGNTIYF
TRBV19	TRBJ1-5	-	16	-	TGTGCCAGTAGTATAGTTGCTGGAAATAGCAATCAGCCCCAGCATTTT	CASSIVAGNSNQPQHF
TRBV15	TRBJ2-4	-	16	-	TGTGCCACCGGCAGAGGGGGAGCTTTAGCCAAAAACATTCAGTACTTC	CATGRGGALAKNIQYF
TRBV4-2	TRBJ1-6	-	15	once	TGTGCCAGCAGCCAAGATCGACAGACCCATTCACCCCTCCACTTT	CASSQDRQTHSPLHF
TRBV5-6	TRBJ1-2	TRBD1	16	-	TGTGCCAGCAGCGCACCCGGGACAGGGTATAACTATGGCTACACCTTC	CASSAPGTGYNYGYTF
TRBV19	TRBJ2-5	TRBD1	13	-	TGTGCCAGTAGTATACAGGGGGCAGAGACCCAGTACTTC	CASSIQGAETQYF
TRBV7-8	TRBJ2-1	TRBD2	16	-	TGTGCCAGCAGCTTGACTCGGACTAGCGGGAGGCAGGAGCAGTTCTTC	CASSLTRTSGRQEQFF
TRBV4-1	TRBJ2-5	TRBD1	15	-	TGCGCCAGCAGCCAAGAGGGGACAGAGCAAGAGACCCAGTACTTC	CASSQEGTEQETQYF
TRBV6-5	TRBJ2-1	TRBD1	15	-	TGTGCCAGCAGTTATTGGGACAGGGGACGAAATGAGCAGTTCTTC	CASSYWDRGRNEQFF
TRBV7-9	TRBJ1-3	TRBD1	15	-	TGTGCCAGCACCCCGGGACAGGGGGCTGGAAACACCATATATTTT	CASTPGQGAGNTIYF
TRBV10-2	TRBJ1-1	TRBD1	14	-	TGCGCCAGCAGTGATGGCAGGGGGGGGACTGAAGCTTTCTTT	CASSDGRGGTEAFF
TRBV11-1	TRBJ2-2	-	15	-	TGTGCCAGCAGCTTAGTCGGGAGTGGGGCCGGGGAGCTGTTTTTT	CASSLVGSGAGELFF
TRBV19	TRBJ1-3	-	16	-	TGTGCCAGTAGTTCCCGGACGGGCGTCTCTGGAAACACCATATATTTT	CASSSRTGVSGNTIYF
TRBV30	TRBJ1-1	TRBD1	14	-	TGTGCCTGCACAGGGGGCGTGGGGAACACTGAAGCTTTCTTT	CACTGGVGNTEAFF
TRBV9	TRBJ1-5	-	13	once	TGTGCCAGCAGCGTAGAGCCGGGTCAGCCCCAGCATTTT	CASSVEPGQPQHF
TRBV19	TRBJ2-1	TRBD2	16	-	TGTGCCAGTAAACTAGCGGGAGGGCCGAGGCGCAATGAGCAGTTCTTC	CASKLAGGPRRNEQFF
TRBV5-1	TRBJ1-1	-	14	-	TGCGCCAGCAGCTTGGCCCTTCATAACACTGAAGCTTTCTTT	CASSLALHNTEAFF
TRBV14	TRBJ2-1	-	16	-	TGTGCCAGCAGCCAAGATAACCGGGTCCTTCACAATGAGCAGTTCTTC	CASSQDNRVLHNEQFF
TRBV4-1	TRBJ2-5	TRBD2	16	-	TGCGCCAGCAGTTACCCGGGACTAGCGAGCCAAGAGACCCAGTACTTC	CASSYPGLASQETQYF
TRBV10-3	TRBJ2-3	TRBD2	14	-	TGTGCCATCAGTGGCGGGAGAAATGCAGATACGCAGTATTTT	CAISGGRNADTQYF
TRBV12-5	TRBJ1-1	TRBD1	14	-	TGTGCTAGTGGTTTGTCAGGGGGGAACACTGAAGCTTTCTTT	CASGLSGGNTEAFF
TRBV6-4	TRBJ1-2	-	13	-	TGTGCCAGCAGAAGGATAGCTAACTATGGCTACACCTTC	CASRRIANYGYTF
TRBV10-2	TRBJ2-5	-	14	-	TGCGCCAGCGGGCCCCTGGGTGGCCGAGAGACCCAGTACTTC	CASGPLGGRETQYF
TRBV11-3	TRBJ2-7	TRBD1	16	-	TGTGCCAGCAGCGATCACGAGGACAGGGTCACCTACGAGCAGTACTTC	CASSDHEDRVTYEQYF
TRBV6-5	TRBJ1-5	TRBD1	14	few	TGTGCCAGCAGAACAGGGGGCTGGAATCAGCCCCAGCATTTT	CASRTGGWNQPQHF
TRBV7-8	TRBJ2-1	TRBD2	15	-	TGTGCCAGCAGCTTAAGCGGGATCGCCTACAATGAGCAGTTCTTC	CASSLSGIAYNEQFF
TRBV10-3	TRBJ1-1	-	14	-	TGTGCCATCAGTGGCAGGGTACTGGACACTGAAGCTTTCTTT	CAISGRVLDTEAFF
TRBV27	TRBJ1-5	-	13	-	TGTGCCAGCAGTTTGAAGGGTTATAACCCCCAGCATTTT	CASSLKGYNPQHF
TRBV27	TRBJ2-4	-	14	-	TGTGCCAGCAGTTTATCCCACGGAACAAACATTCAGTACTTC	CASSLSHGTNIQYF
TRBV5-1	TRBJ2-2	TRBD1	17	-	TGCGCCAGCAGCTTGACCTGGACAGGGGGCAGGACCGGGGAGCTGTTTTTT	CASSLTWTGGRTGELFF
TRBV19	TRBJ2-1	-	11	-	TGTGCCAGTAGTATTCTCCATGAGCAGTTCTTC	CASSILHEQFF
TRBV4-2	TRBJ2-6	-	18	-	TGTGCCAGCAGCCAAGAAGAGGGCAGGAGGGGTGGGGCCAACGTCCTGACTTTC	CASSQEEGRRGGANVLTF
TRBV27	TRBJ2-1	-	14	-	TGTGCCAGCAGTGCTGAAAGCTCCTACAATGAGCAGTTCTTC	CASSAESSYNEQFF
TRBV4-1	TRBJ1-6	TRBD1	17	-	TGCGCCAGCAGCAAAGGACAGGGTTCCTCATATAATTCACCCCTCCACTTT	CASSKGQGSSYNSPLHF
TRBV28	TRBJ2-7	-	15	-	TGTGCCAGCAGTTTACCGGGACTCCTCTCCTACGAGCAGTACTTC	CASSLPGLLSYEQYF
TRBV5-1	TRBJ2-5	-	14	-	TGCGCCAGCAGGATTACCGGGACTGGCGGGACCCAGTACTTC	CASRITGTGGTQYF
TRBV5-4	TRBJ2-3	-	15	-	TGTGCCAGCAGGTTCGACAGCTCATCCACAGATACGCAGTATTTT	CASRFDSSSTDTQYF
TRBV4-2	TRBJ1-3	-	17	once	TGTGCCAGCAGCCAAGATCTTTGGCAGAGCTCTGGAAACACCATATATTTT	CASSQDLWQSSGNTIYF
TRBV18	TRBJ2-1	-	16	-	TGTGCCAGCTCACACCGTGAGGGGGGGGTACACAATGAGCAGTTCTTC	CASSHREGGVHNEQFF